A selection of T cell receptor beta chains follows, all from one sample in a study of blood T cell repertoires in COVID-19. Measured with immunoSEQ multiplex PCR; TCRdb has only the in-frame clones, and not every one. The profile shows under 300,000 clones, 87% of them singletons. The sample consisted of PBMCs or T cells enriched from blood (not recorded which). The receptors were sampled from a woman in her twenties or thirties with acute COVID-19. The CDR3 runs from the conserved cysteine through the conserved F or W. Fields, in order: V gene, clone size, J gene, D gene, CDR3 protein, CDR3 DNA. A D gene is named only where the DNA matches it firmly. The size field is filled for only some rows; it gives once, few, many or a size class.

>TRBV7-3|-|TRBJ2-1|-
CASSSGGFNEQFF
TGTGCCAGCAGCTCCGGGGGTTTCAATGAGCAGTTCTTC
>TRBV18|-|TRBJ1-2|-
CASSPTDNYGYTF
TGTGCCAGCTCACCAACAGATAACTATGGCTACACCTTC
>TRBV29-1|-|TRBJ2-1|TRBD1
CSAQSGTGDNEQFF
TGCAGCGCCCAATCCGGGACAGGGGACAATGAGCAGTTCTTC
>TRBV27|-|TRBJ2-1|-
CASRGLPREQFF
TGTGCCAGCAGGGGACTCCCCAGGGAGCAGTTCTTC
>TRBV11-1|-|TRBJ2-7|TRBD1
CASSLTTGGGSEQYF
TGTGCCAGCAGCTTAACCACAGGGGGAGGTTCCGAGCAGTACTTC
>TRBV7-9|-|TRBJ1-2|TRBD1
CASSFGQEHYGYTF
TGTGCCAGCAGCTTCGGACAGGAGCACTATGGCTACACCTTC
>TRBV27|-|TRBJ1-5|TRBD1
CASSSSDRVGVYSNQPQHF
TGTGCCAGCAGTTCCTCGGACAGGGTAGGGGTTTATAGCAATCAGCCCCAGCATTTT
>TRBV19|-|TRBJ1-1|-
CASSTHPGARSTEAFF
TGTGCCAGTAGTACACACCCAGGGGCGCGTAGCACTGAAGCTTTCTTT
>TRBV5-5|-|TRBJ2-1|TRBD2
CASRDSGGALDEQFF
TGTGCCAGCAGAGATAGCGGGGGGGCCTTGGATGAGCAGTTCTTC
>TRBV7-8|-|TRBJ1-2|-
CASSPQGTPGGYTF
TGTGCCAGCAGCCCCCAGGGGACGCCGGGGGGCTACACCTTC
>TRBV28|-|TRBJ1-5|-
CASTTSGVYSNQPQHF
TGTGCCAGCACCACGTCAGGGGTTTATAGCAATCAGCCCCAGCATTTT
>TRBV5-1|-|TRBJ2-6|-
CASSPNPDRPLLSGANVLTF
TGCGCCAGCAGCCCAAATCCCGACAGGCCTCTCCTCTCTGGGGCCAACGTCCTGACTTTC
>TRBV5-6|-|TRBJ2-5|-
CASSSQKRNKETQYF
TGTGCCAGCAGCTCGCAGAAGAGGAATAAAGAGACCCAGTACTTC
>TRBV5-6|-|TRBJ2-3|TRBD2
CASSLYHERGDTQYF
TGTGCCAGCAGCTTGTATCACGAGCGGGGAGATACGCAGTATTTT
>TRBV28|few|TRBJ1-2|-
CASQKNYGYTF
TGTGCCAGCCAGAAGAACTATGGCTACACCTTC
>TRBV10-3|-|TRBJ2-3|-
CAISESGVRSTDTQYF
TGTGCCATCAGTGAGTCCGGAGTACGTAGCACAGATACGCAGTATTTT
>TRBV28|-|TRBJ1-4|TRBD1
CASSSAGGNEKLFF
TGTGCCAGCAGTTCGGCAGGGGGAAATGAAAAACTGTTTTTT
>TRBV14|-|TRBJ2-7|-
CASSQTQGRGVQQYF
TGTGCCAGCAGCCAAACACAAGGGAGGGGGGTTCAGCAGTACTTC
>TRBV5-8|-|TRBJ2-5|TRBD1
CASSRGLQGAEETQYF
TGTGCCAGCAGCAGGGGGCTACAGGGGGCGGAAGAGACCCAGTACTTC
>TRBV19|-|TRBJ2-2|TRBD2
CASRVAGATGELFF
TGTGCCAGTAGAGTAGCGGGAGCCACCGGGGAGCTGTTTTTT
>TRBV5-4|few|TRBJ1-4|TRBD1
CASSSNPGGTNEKLFF
TGTGCCAGCAGCTCGAACCCAGGGGGGACTAATGAAAAACTGTTTTTT
>TRBV4-3|-|TRBJ1-3|-
CASSQDSGGPSGNTIYF
TGCGCCAGCAGCCAAGATTCGGGGGGCCCGTCTGGAAACACCATATATTTT
>TRBV5-1|-|TRBJ2-3|-
CASSFEGGTANTQYF
TGCGCCAGCAGCTTCGAGGGAGGCACAGCGAATACGCAGTATTTT
>TRBV3-1/TRBV3-2|-|TRBJ1-6|TRBD1
CASSQQDRGNSPLHF
TGTGCCAGCAGCCAACAGGACAGGGGGAATTCACCCCTCCACTTT
>TRBV5-1|-|TRBJ2-3|TRBD2
CASSLATSGGQTDTQYF
TGCGCCAGCAGCTTGGCGACTAGCGGGGGTCAAACAGATACGCAGTATTTT
>TRBV7-6|-|TRBJ2-3|TRBD1
CASSLTGVGLTDTQYF
TGTGCCAGCAGCTTAACAGGGGTCGGCCTCACAGATACGCAGTATTTT
>TRBV29-1|once|TRBJ2-3|-
CSVDSVGRTLTASTDTQYF
TGCAGCGTTGACTCGGTGGGGAGGACCCTTACAGCTAGCACAGATACGCAGTATTTT
>TRBV18|-|TRBJ1-2|-
CASSPPVEYGYTF
TGTGCCAGCTCACCCCCAGTTGAATATGGCTACACCTTC
>TRBV6-5|few|TRBJ1-1|TRBD1
CANQGAGENTEAFF
TGTGCCAACCAGGGGGCCGGGGAAAACACTGAAGCTTTCTTT
>TRBV12-3/TRBV12-4|-|TRBJ2-4|-
CASSQGGNIQYF
TGTGCCAGCAGTCAGGGGGGAAACATTCAGTACTTC
>TRBV9|-|TRBJ1-1|TRBD1
CASSVVDRGPTEAFF
TGTGCCAGCAGCGTAGTCGACAGGGGGCCCACTGAAGCTTTCTTT
>TRBV9|-|TRBJ2-2|-
CASSPLAGGGANTGELFF
TGTGCCAGCAGCCCCCTAGCAGGAGGGGGGGCGAACACCGGGGAGCTGTTTTTT
>TRBV6-2/TRBV6-3|-|TRBJ2-3|TRBD2
CASSPGLAGNTDTQYF
TGTGCCAGCAGTCCAGGTTTAGCGGGGAACACAGATACGCAGTATTTT
>TRBV10-3|-|TRBJ2-7|TRBD2
CAISASLTSGINYEQYF
TGTGCCATCAGTGCTTCTCTAACTAGCGGGATTAACTACGAGCAGTACTTC
>TRBV4-3|-|TRBJ1-2|TRBD1
CASSQVLWDRSAHGYTF
TGCGCCAGCAGCCAAGTCCTTTGGGACAGGTCCGCACATGGCTACACCTTC
>TRBV27|-|TRBJ1-2|-
CASSFGGFYGYTF
TGTGCCAGCAGTTTTGGGGGCTTCTATGGCTACACCTTC
>TRBV12-5|-|TRBJ2-5|TRBD1
CASGLDDRGQYF
TGTGCTAGTGGTTTGGATGACAGGGGGCAGTACTTC
>TRBV5-1|-|TRBJ1-2|-
CASSVQSAEAGYTF
TGCGCCAGCAGCGTTCAATCAGCCGAGGCGGGCTACACCTTC
>TRBV4-3|-|TRBJ2-5|TRBD2
CASSPGLAGGTGETQYF
TGCGCCAGCAGCCCCGGACTAGCGGGCGGGACGGGTGAGACCCAGTACTTC
>TRBV6-2/TRBV6-3|-|TRBJ2-1|TRBD2
CASSYSLREGFNEQFF
TGTGCCAGCAGTTACTCTCTGCGGGAGGGCTTTAATGAGCAGTTCTTC
>TRBV9|-|TRBJ1-3|TRBD1
CASTGQGSGNTIYF
TGTGCCAGCACCGGACAGGGTTCCGGAAACACCATATATTTT